This entry lists 24 T cell receptor beta chains sequenced from one sample in a study of blood T cell repertoires in COVID-19. TCRdb keeps only in-frame clones here, not all; method: immunoSEQ multiplex PCR. The data show fewer than 350,000 clones, with 70% to 90% seen just once and around 4.5% held by the top ten. Material: peripheral blood. The origin of the receptors is a woman aged 45-65 years with active or convalescent COVID-19.

CDR3 protein: CASSSQGKEQYF. CDR3 nucleotides: TGTGCCAGCAGTTCACAGGGAAAGGAGCAGTACTTC. The rearrangement joins TRBV12-3 or TRBV12-4 to TRBJ2-7; TRBD1 might be the D (6 bases). The CDR3 is 12 amino acids. The V gene lost 4 bases and the J gene lost 7 bases, with 11 bases spanning the gap.

The chain recombines TRBV6-5 with TRBJ2-2, with TRBD1 identical over 8 bases. V lost 5 bases and J lost 10; bases outside the gene matches: 6. This CDR3 has 13 amino acids. CDR1 is MNHEY, CDR2 SVGAGI, per germline. The CDR3 region has the DNA TGTGCCAGCAGTCCTCCGGGACAGGAGGAGCTGTTTTTT. Protein sequence: CASSPPGQEELFF.

This clone occurred once. V gene TRBV24-1 combines with J gene TRBJ2-1; possibly TRBD1 for D (5 bases). Between the trimmed V and J ends, which lost 4 bases and 1 base, there was a span of 7 bases. The CDR3 runs 14 residues. Germline values: CDR1 KGHDR, CDR2 SFDVKD. Here the CDR3 reads CATSERTSYNEQFF. The CDR3 DNA reads as TGTGCCACCAGTGAGCGGACATCCTACAATGAGCAGTTCTTC.

This clone was picked up a small number of times. The CDR3 DNA is TGTGCCAGTAGTCCTCCCGGGGGGGGCGGCAATCAGCCCCAGCATTTT. Amino acid sequence: CASSPPGGGGNQPQHF. The rearrangement uses TRBV19 and TRBJ1-5; D may be TRBD1 (6 bases). Germline assignment: CDR1 LNHDA and CDR2 SQIVND (reference sequence). Trimming took off 5 bases at V and 2 bases at J, with 16 bases between the two ends. The CDR3 runs to 16 residues.

DNA for the CDR3: TGCAGCGCCTCCCCAGGGGGTAATGAAAAACTGTTTTTT. Encoded protein: CSASPGGNEKLFF. The chain uses TRBV29-1 and TRBJ1-4; 7 bases line up with TRBD1. J lost 4 bases, V lost 7 bases, and 6 bases had no gene match. CDR3 length: 13 amino acids. From germline, CDR1 is SQVTM and CDR2 ANQGSEA.

CDR3 region: CASSLEGQMNTEAFF. In DNA, the CDR3 is TGTGCCAGCAGCTTGGAGGGACAGATGAACACTGAAGCTTTCTTT. The chain is built from TRBV11-2 and TRBJ1-1, with 7 nucleotides matching TRBD1. V was clipped by 3 bases and J by 0 bases; unmatched bases: 4. CDR3 length equals 15 residues. Germline V gene sequence: CDR1 SGHAT, CDR2 FQNNGV. Filled out from reference TRBV11-2 and TRBJ1-1, the complete variable domain reads EAGVAQSPRYKIIEKRQSVAFWCNPISGHATLYWYQQILGQGPKLLIQFQNNGVVDDSQLPKDRFSAERLKGVDSTLKIQPAKLEDSAVYLCASSLEGQMNTEAFFGQGTRLTVV.

The J gene is TRBJ2-7, the V gene TRBV6-2 or TRBV6-3; 11 bases agree with TRBD2. The germline CDR1 and CDR2 sequences are MNHEY and SVGEGT. This CDR3 is built from 14 residues. V shed 6 bases, J shed 3 bases, and the junction held 4 bases outside the gene matches. CDR3 in amino acids: CASSFSGRDYEQYF. CDR3 coding DNA: TGTGCCAGCAGCTTTAGCGGGAGGGACTACGAGCAGTACTTC.

The chain employs TRBV28 and TRBJ2-7; D is unclear. The CDR3 runs 14 residues. Deletions cut 4 bases from V and 2 bases from J, with 12 bases between. Germline V gene sequence: CDR1 MDHEN, CDR2 SYDVKM. The CDR3 coding sequence is TGTGCCAGCAGTTACACCTTACGTCCCTACGAGCAGTACTTC. This sequence encodes CASSYTLRPYEQYF.

The rearrangement uses TRBV6-6 and TRBJ1-6; TRBD1 agrees at 9 bases. V was clipped by 1 base and J by 10 bases; unmatched bases: 8. CDR3 length equals 16 residues. The germline V gene encodes CDR1 MNHNY and CDR2 SVGAGI (reference sequence). The CDR3 DNA reads TGTGCCAGCAGTTACTTTCCGGGACAGGGAGAATCACCCCTCCACTTT. Protein: CASSYFPGQGESPLHF.

This clone occurred once. CDR3 sequence reads: CAWSVRKTGGGEQFF. CDR3 bases: TGTGCCTGGAGTGTTCGAAAGACAGGGGGCGGTGAGCAGTTCTTC. The gene calls are TRBV30 and TRBJ2-1; 10 bases match TRBD1. The CDR3 has 15 amino acids. The V segment lost 0 bases and the J segment 9 bases; nucleotides outside the gene matches: 8. Germline lookup yields CDR1 GTSNPN and CDR2 SVGIG (reference sequence).

The chain uses TRBV2 and TRBJ1-1; 9 bases fit TRBD1. The CDR3 is made up of 16 amino acids. The V and J ends lost 6 bases and 4 bases, in that order; junction bases with no gene match: 12. Germline CDR1 is SNHLY and CDR2 is FYNNEI. This CDR3 reads CASRNRQGGSSTEAFF. The CDR3 DNA reads TGTGCCAGCAGGAATAGACAGGGGGGGAGTAGCACTGAAGCTTTCTTT.

In the case of this clone: Other DNA sequences within the sample encode an identical CDR3. The chain employs TRBV14 and TRBJ1-2; D is unclear. This CDR3 region has 13 residues. Germline loops: CDR1 SGHDN, CDR2 FVKESK. Trimming took 1 base from V and 2 from J, leaving 5 bases between them. CDR3 protein: CASSQGQNYGYTF. The CDR3 nucleotides read TGTGCCAGCAGCCAAGGGCAGAACTATGGCTACACCTTC.

The V gene is TRBV5-1, the J gene TRBJ2-3, with 13 nucleotides matching TRBD2. CDR3 length: 16 amino acids. V dropped 3 bases and J dropped 4; count of bases not matched to a gene: 5. In germline, CDR1 is SGHRS, CDR2 YFSETQ. In DNA, the CDR3 is TGCGCCAGCAGCTATTGGACTAGCGGGAGTTCAGATACGCAGTATTTT. Translation gives CASSYWTSGSSDTQYF.

The rearrangement joins TRBV6-5 to TRBJ2-6; unclear D gene. This CDR3 contains 14 residues. V gave up 6 bases and J gave up 4 bases, with 10 bases separating them. Germline lookup yields CDR1 MNHEY and CDR2 SVGAGI. CDR3 nucleotide sequence: TGTGCCAGCAGGGGCCGTCCCGGGGCCAACGTCCTGACTTTC. This codes for CASRGRPGANVLTF.

The J gene is TRBJ2-1, the V gene TRBV29-1; D is perhaps TRBD1 (5 bases). V lost 7 bases to trimming and J lost 0 bases, with 13 bases between them. The CDR3 extends over 14 amino acids. The germline V gene has CDR1 SQVTM and CDR2 ANQGSEA. The CDR3 protein is CSGGQRSSYNEQFF. DNA of the CDR3: TGCAGCGGAGGACAAAGGAGCTCCTACAATGAGCAGTTCTTC.

As DNA, the CDR3 is TGTGCCAGCAGTTCCCCCCTCGGCACAGATACGCAGTATTTT. This translates into CASSSPLGTDTQYF. The chain is built from TRBV28 and TRBJ2-3; D is unresolved. The CDR3 length is 14 residues. CDR1 MDHEN and CDR2 SYDVKM come from the germline V gene. Trimming removed 4 bases at V and 1 base at J, with 9 bases between.

V is TRBV7-9 and J is TRBJ1-3; 8 bases are a match to TRBD1. V gave up 6 bases and J gave up 0 bases; unmatched junction bases: 4. Looked up from germline, CDR1 is SEHNR and CDR2 is FQNEAQ (reference sequence). This CDR3 is 15 amino acids long. CDR3 nucleotides: TGTGCCAGCAGGCCAGGGGGCGGCTCTGGAAACACCATATATTTT. Its translation: CASRPGGGSGNTIYF.

This clone was seen at least ten times. The genes are TRBV18 and TRBJ2-1; 10 nucleotides line up with TRBD2. J gave up 10 bases and V 2 bases, and 8 bases lay outside the gene matches. The CDR3 is made up of 15 amino acids. CDR1 is KGHSH and CDR2 is LQKENI in the germline V gene. CDR3 sequence (DNA): TGTGCCAGCTCACCAGGGCTAGCGGGAGCATACGAGCAGTTCTTC. Its translation is CASSPGLAGAYEQFF.

This chain connects TRBV2 to TRBJ1-5; D not resolved. V was cut by 6 bases and J by 4 bases, with 16 bases left in between. Germline CDR1 SNHLY, CDR2 FYNNEI. CDR3 length: 15 residues. Written as DNA, the CDR3 is TGTGCCAGCAGCGAGGGTCTCGGGAGTAATCAGCCCCAGCATTTT. Protein: CASSEGLGSNQPQHF. Drawing the rest from reference TRBV2 and TRBJ1-5, the complete variable domain is EPEVTQTPSHQVTQMGQEVILRCVPISNHLYFYWYRQILGQKVEFLVSFYNNEISEKSEIFDDQFSVERPDGSNFTLKIRSTKLEDSAMYFCASSEGLGSNQPQHFGDGTRLSIL.

The V call is TRBV6-5, the J call TRBJ1-6; D gene ambiguous. Germline V gene data show CDR1 as MNHEY and CDR2 as SVGAGI. The CDR3 spans 15 residues. The germline V and J ends were trimmed by 8 bases and 1 base, with 12 bases remaining between them. The CDR3 bases are TGTGCCAGCTCTCCGAGACAATCCTATAATTCACCCCTCCACTTT. Encoded protein: CASSPRQSYNSPLHF.

The V gene is TRBV7-9, the J gene TRBJ1-2; D not resolved. The V gene's germline CDR1 is SEHNR and CDR2 FQNEAQ (reference sequence). CDR3 length: 14 amino acids. V was cut by 6 bases and J by 8 bases, with 19 bases left in between. The CDR3 is CASSPQKPLEGYTF. For the CDR3, the DNA is TGTGCCAGCAGTCCCCAAAAGCCCCTCGAAGGCTACACCTTC.

The sample holds a few counts of this clone. The rearrangement links TRBV5-1 to TRBJ2-7, with 13 bases matching TRBD2. Germline CDR1 reads SGHRS; CDR2 reads YFSETQ. The ends lost 4 bases at V and 2 bases at J; junction bases unmatched: 0. The CDR3 loop spans 14 amino acids. In DNA, the CDR3 is TGCGCCAGCAGCACTAGCGGGAGGGCCTACGAGCAGTACTTC. Its translation is CASSTSGRAYEQYF.

J is TRBJ2-2 and V is TRBV10-2; D unresolved. The CDR3 spans 16 residues. V was shortened by 2 bases and J by 3 bases, with 13 bases between the two germline ends. Germline values: CDR1 WSHSY, CDR2 SAAADI. The CDR3 region has the DNA TGCGCCAGCAGTGAGCCGGGTCGGGTGCACACCGGGGAGCTGTTTTTT. Translating it yields CASSEPGRVHTGELFF.

The CDR3 spells CASSFTGGASSGNTIYF. In DNA form, the CDR3 reads TGTGCCAGCAGCTTCACAGGGGGCGCGTCGTCTGGAAACACCATATATTTT. The chain carries TRBV11-2 and TRBJ1-3, with TRBD1 identical over 9 bases. CDR1 is SGHAT and CDR2 is FQNNGV in the germline V gene. Trimming at V came to 3 bases and at J to 1 base, leaving 7 bases not matched to a gene. The CDR3 runs 17 residues.